Reported below is one T cell receptor beta chain. Its matching antigen is unknown. This record belongs to a study of cytomegalovirus exposure and HLA in healthy donors. Overall study context: Earlier sequencing of some 190 million T cells yielded 100 million to 140 million unique TCR beta sequences. Study findings and constraints: A later analysis reported that several of the most significant clusters appeared to be linked to common viral pathogens, among them Epstein-Barr virus. Productive status was seen about 90% or about 30% of the time for most TCR beta V segments in an earlier analysis. TCR beta V- and J-gene trimming was later associated with a missense DCLRE1C variant.

The PCR ran on 60 Vbeta and 13 Jbeta primers. Method: immunoSEQ multiplex PCR; TCRdb's copy keeps in-frame clones and lacks some. Of some 200,000 clones listed, about 85% are singletons. This clonotype was sampled from a male donor in good health and CMV-seropositive. Sequencing was carried out using PBMCs.

CDR3 bases: TGCGCCAGCAGCTCAACAGGGGGCGCAGATACGCAGTATTTT. It translates to CASSSTGGADTQYF. J is TRBJ2-3 and V is TRBV5-1; TRBD1 aligns across 9 bases. The junction had 3 bases not matched to a gene; V was cut back by 3 bases and J by 4 bases. The CDR3 contains 14 residues. CDR1 and CDR2 (germline): SGHRS, YFSETQ.